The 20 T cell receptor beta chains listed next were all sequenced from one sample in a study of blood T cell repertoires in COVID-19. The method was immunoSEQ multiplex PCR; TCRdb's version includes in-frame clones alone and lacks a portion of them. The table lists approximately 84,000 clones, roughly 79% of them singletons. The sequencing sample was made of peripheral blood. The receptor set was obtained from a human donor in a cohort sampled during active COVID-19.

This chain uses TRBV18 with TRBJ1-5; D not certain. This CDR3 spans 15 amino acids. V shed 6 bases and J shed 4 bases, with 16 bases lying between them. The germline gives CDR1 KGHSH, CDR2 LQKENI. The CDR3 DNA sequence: TGTGCCAGCTCGACACGAGGGATAGGGAATCAGCCCCAGCATTTT. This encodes CASSTRGIGNQPQHF. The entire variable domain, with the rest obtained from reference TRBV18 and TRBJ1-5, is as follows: NAGVMQNPRHLVRRRGQEARLRCSPMKGHSHVYWYRQLPEEGLKFMVYLQKENIIDESGMPKERFSAEFPKEGPSILRIQQVVRGDSAAYFCASSTRGIGNQPQHFGDGTRLSIL.

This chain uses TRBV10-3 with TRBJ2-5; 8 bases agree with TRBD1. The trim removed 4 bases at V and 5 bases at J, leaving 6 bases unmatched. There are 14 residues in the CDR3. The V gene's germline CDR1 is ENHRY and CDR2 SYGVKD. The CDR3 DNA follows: TGTGCCATCAGTGGACAGGGGACGAGTGAGACCCAGTACTTC. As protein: CAISGQGTSETQYF.

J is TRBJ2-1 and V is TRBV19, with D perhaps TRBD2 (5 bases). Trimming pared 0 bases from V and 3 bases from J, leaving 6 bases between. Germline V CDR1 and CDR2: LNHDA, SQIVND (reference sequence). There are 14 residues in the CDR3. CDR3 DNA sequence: TGTGCCAGTAGTATAGAGGCGGGCTACAATGAGCAGTTCTTC. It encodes CASSIEAGYNEQFF.

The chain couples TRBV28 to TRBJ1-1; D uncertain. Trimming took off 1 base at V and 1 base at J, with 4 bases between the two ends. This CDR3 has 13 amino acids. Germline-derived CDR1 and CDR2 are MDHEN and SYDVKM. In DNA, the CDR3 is TGTGCCAGCAGTTTATCGTGGAACACTGAAGCTTTCTTT. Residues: CASSLSWNTEAFF.

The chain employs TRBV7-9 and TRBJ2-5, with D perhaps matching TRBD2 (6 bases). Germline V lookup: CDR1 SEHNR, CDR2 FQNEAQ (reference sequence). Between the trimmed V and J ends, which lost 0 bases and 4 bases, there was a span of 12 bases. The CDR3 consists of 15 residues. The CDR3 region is CASSLARKGGETQYF. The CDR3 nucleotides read TGTGCCAGCAGCTTAGCCCGTAAGGGAGGAGAGACCCAGTACTTC.

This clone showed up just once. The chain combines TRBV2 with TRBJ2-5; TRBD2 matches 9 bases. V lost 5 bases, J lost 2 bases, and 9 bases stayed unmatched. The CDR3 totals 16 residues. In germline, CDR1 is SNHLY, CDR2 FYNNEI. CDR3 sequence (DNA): TGTGCCAGCAGTTCTACGCGGGGGGGGACACAAGAGACCCAGTACTTC. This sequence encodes CASSSTRGGTQETQYF.

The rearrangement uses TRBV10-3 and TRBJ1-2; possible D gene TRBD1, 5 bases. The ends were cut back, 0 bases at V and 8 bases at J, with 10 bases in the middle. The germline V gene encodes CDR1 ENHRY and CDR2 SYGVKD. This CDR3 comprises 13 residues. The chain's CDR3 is CAISESGVWGYTF. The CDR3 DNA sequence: TGTGCCATCAGTGAGTCAGGGGTCTGGGGCTACACCTTC.

The CDR3 sequence is CASSQGNVNQPQHF. CDR3 in DNA: TGTGCCAGCTCCCAGGGGAACGTCAATCAGCCCCAGCATTTT. This chain connects TRBV2 to TRBJ1-5, with TRBD1 as a possible D gene (6 bases). Germline loops: CDR1 SNHLY, CDR2 FYNNEI. The CDR3 spans 14 residues. Trimming pared 8 bases from V and 3 bases from J, leaving 14 bases between.

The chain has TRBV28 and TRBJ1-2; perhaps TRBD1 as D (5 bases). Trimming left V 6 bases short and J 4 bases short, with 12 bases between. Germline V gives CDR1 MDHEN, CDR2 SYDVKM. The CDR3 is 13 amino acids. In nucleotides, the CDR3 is TGTGCCAGCAGCCTTACAGGCCCCTATGGCTACACCTTC. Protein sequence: CASSLTGPYGYTF.

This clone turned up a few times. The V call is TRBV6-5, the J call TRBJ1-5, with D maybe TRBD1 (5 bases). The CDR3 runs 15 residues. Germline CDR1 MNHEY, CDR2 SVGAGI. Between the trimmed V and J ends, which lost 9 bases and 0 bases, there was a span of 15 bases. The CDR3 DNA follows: TGTGCCAGTGCTCCTGACAGATATAGCAATCAGCCCCAGCATTTT. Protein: CASAPDRYSNQPQHF.

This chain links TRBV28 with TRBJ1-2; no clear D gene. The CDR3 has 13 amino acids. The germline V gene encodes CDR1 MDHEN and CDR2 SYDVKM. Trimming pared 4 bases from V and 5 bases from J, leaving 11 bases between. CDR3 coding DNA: TGTGCCAGCAGTTCCCGACGGAGTTATGGCTACACCTTC. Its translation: CASSSRRSYGYTF.

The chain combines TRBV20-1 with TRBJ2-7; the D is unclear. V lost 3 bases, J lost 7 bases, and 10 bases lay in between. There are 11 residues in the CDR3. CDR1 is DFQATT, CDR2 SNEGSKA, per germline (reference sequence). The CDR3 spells CSASLSDEQYF. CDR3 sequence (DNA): TGCAGTGCTAGTCTCAGTGATGAGCAGTACTTC.

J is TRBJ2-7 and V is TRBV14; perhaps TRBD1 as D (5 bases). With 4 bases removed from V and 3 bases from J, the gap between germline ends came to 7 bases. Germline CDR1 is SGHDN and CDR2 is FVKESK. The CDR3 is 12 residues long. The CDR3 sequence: CASSRQGYEQYF. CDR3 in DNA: TGTGCCAGCAGCCGCCAGGGCTACGAGCAGTACTTC.

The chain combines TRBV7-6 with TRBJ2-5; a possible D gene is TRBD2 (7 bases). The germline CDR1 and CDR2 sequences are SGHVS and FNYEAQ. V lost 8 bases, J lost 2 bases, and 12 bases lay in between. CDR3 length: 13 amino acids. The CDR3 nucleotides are TGTGCCAGCGGGAGGGGGAGGCAAGAGACCCAGTACTTC. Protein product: CASGRGRQETQYF.

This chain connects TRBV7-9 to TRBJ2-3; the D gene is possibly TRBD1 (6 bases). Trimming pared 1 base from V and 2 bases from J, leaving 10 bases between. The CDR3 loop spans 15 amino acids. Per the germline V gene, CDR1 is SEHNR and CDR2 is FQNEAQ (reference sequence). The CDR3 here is CASSLGGPPTDTQYF. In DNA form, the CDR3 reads TGTGCCAGCAGCTTAGGGGGGCCCCCCACAGATACGCAGTATTTT.

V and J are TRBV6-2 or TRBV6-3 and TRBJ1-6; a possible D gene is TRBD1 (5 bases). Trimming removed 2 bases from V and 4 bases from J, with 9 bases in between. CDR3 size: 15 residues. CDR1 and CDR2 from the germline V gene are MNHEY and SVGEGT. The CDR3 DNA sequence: TGTGCCAGCAGTTACGACGGGGGGTATAATTCACCCCTCCACTTT. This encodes CASSYDGGYNSPLHF.

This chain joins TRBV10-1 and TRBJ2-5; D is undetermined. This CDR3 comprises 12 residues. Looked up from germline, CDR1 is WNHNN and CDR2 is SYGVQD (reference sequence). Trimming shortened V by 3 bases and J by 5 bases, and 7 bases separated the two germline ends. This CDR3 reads CASSDNRETQYF. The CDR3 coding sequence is TGCGCCAGCAGTGACAACCGGGAGACCCAGTACTTC.

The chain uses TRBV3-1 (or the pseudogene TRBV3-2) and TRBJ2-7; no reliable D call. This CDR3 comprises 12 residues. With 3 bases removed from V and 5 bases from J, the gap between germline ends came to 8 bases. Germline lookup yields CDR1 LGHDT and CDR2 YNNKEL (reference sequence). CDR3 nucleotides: TGTGCCAGCAGCCAGCTGAGCAACGAGCAGTACTTC. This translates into CASSQLSNEQYF.

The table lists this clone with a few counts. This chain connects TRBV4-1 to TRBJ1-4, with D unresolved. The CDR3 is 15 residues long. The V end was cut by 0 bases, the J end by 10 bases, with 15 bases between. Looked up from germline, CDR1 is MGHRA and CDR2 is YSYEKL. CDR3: CASSQDRRREGKLFF. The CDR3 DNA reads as TGCGCCAGCAGCCAAGACAGGAGGAGGGAGGGAAAACTGTTTTTT.

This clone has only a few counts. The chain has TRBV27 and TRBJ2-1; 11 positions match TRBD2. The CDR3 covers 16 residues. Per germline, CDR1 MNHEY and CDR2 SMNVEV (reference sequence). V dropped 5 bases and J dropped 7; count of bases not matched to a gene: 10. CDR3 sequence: CASSRPGLAGGNEQFF. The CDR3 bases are TGTGCCAGCAGTCGCCCCGGACTAGCGGGCGGGAATGAGCAGTTCTTC.